Shown below are 9 T cell receptor beta chains from a single sample sequenced in a study of OX40 agonist ivuxolimab in advanced cancers. Library generation was performed with the immunoSEQ multiplex PCR assay. Not all clones reach the TCRdb copy of this immuneACCESS table, which keeps in-frame sequences only. Checked studies attribute under half of the gap to unresolved V genes and leave the rest unexplained. Counted in this sample were fewer than 85,000 clones; 80% to 95% of them appeared once. Of the sample, around 0.39% falls within the top ten clones. The input for sequencing was CD4+ or CD8+ T cells sorted from blood, taken in a trial of the OX40 agonist ivuxolimab. These receptors were obtained from an adult with an advanced solid tumor such as melanoma, head and neck, liver or kidney cancer.

The rearrangement uses TRBV7-2 and TRBJ1-1; the D gene is possibly TRBD1 (6 bases). This CDR3 contains 14 residues. Trimming removed 4 bases from V and 5 bases from J, with 14 bases in between. Germline V CDR1 and CDR2: SGHTA, FQGNSA. The CDR3 loop reads CASSSQVGGTEAFF. The CDR3 DNA reads as TGTGCCAGCAGCTCCCAGGTAGGGGGAACTGAAGCTTTCTTT.

A few counts support this clone. DNA for the CDR3: TGTGCCAGCTCACCAGGCGGCAGGGGGACTGAAGCTTTCTTT. It translates to CASSPGGRGTEAFF. This rearrangement joins TRBV18 to TRBJ1-1; 7 nucleotides line up with TRBD1. Germline lookup yields CDR1 KGHSH and CDR2 LQKENI. V was pared by 2 bases and J by 5 bases, with 5 bases of the junction left unmatched. The CDR3 extends over 14 amino acids. Supplemented by reference TRBV18 and TRBJ1-1, the full variable domain reads NAGVMQNPRHLVRRRGQEARLRCSPMKGHSHVYWYRQLPEEGLKFMVYLQKENIIDESGMPKERFSAEFPKEGPSILRIQQVVRGDSAAYFCASSPGGRGTEAFFGQGTRLTVV.

The chain couples TRBV6-5 to TRBJ2-1; a weak D match, TRBD2 (6 bases). This CDR3 is 15 amino acids long. Germline CDR1 and CDR2: MNHEY and SVGAGI. Trimming left V 4 bases short and J 5 bases short, with 15 bases between. For the CDR3, the DNA is TGTGCCAGCAGTTCCCTCGAGGGAGGCCACAATGAGCAGTTCTTC. This translates into CASSSLEGGHNEQFF.

The rearrangement uses TRBV11-2 and TRBJ2-5; D remains ambiguous. Per the germline V gene, CDR1 is SGHAT and CDR2 is FQNNGV. V was shortened by 1 base and J by 3 bases, with 6 bases between the two germline ends. The CDR3 runs to 13 residues. DNA of the CDR3: TGTGCCAGCAGCTTAGGGCCGGAAGAGACCCAGTACTTC. This translates into CASSLGPEETQYF.

The chain's CDR3 is CASSQEDSFYNEQFF. The CDR3 DNA reads TGTGCCAGCAGCCAAGAGGACTCGTTCTACAATGAGCAGTTCTTC. V and J are TRBV4-2 and TRBJ2-1; a possible D gene is TRBD2 (5 bases). Germline V gives CDR1 LGHNA, CDR2 YNFKEQ. Trimming shortened V by 0 bases and J by 3 bases, and 9 bases separated the two germline ends. The CDR3 is 15 residues long.

The CDR3 is CASSLLINGFEQYF. In DNA form, the CDR3 reads TGTGCCAGCAGTTTATTAATTAACGGGTTCGAGCAGTACTTC. The chain has TRBV27 and TRBJ2-7; D unresolved. Between the trimmed V and J ends, which lost 1 base and 6 bases, there was a span of 13 bases. This CDR3 comprises 14 residues. Germline V lookup: CDR1 MNHEY, CDR2 SMNVEV (reference sequence).

The rearrangement links TRBV14 to TRBJ2-2, with D unclear. The CDR3 runs 13 residues. Looked up from germline, CDR1 is SGHDN and CDR2 is FVKESK. The V end was cut by 2 bases, the J end by 7 bases, with 8 bases between. For the CDR3, the DNA is TGTGCCAGCAGCCAACTGAGTGTCGGGGAGCTGTTTTTT. This codes for CASSQLSVGELFF.

This chain connects TRBV7-2 to TRBJ1-4, with 8 bases lining up with TRBD1. J was trimmed by 4 bases and V by 1 base; bases with no gene match: 2. The CDR3 consists of 15 residues. Germline V gives CDR1 SGHTA, CDR2 FQGNSA. The CDR3 sequence is CASSLGTGFNEKLFF. For the CDR3, the DNA is TGTGCCAGCAGCTTAGGGACAGGGTTTAATGAAAAACTGTTTTTT.

V usage is TRBV28 and J usage is TRBJ1-2; TRBD1 matches at 7 bases. The V gene's germline CDR1 is MDHEN and CDR2 SYDVKM. The CDR3 consists of 14 residues. With 7 bases clipped from V and 8 bases from J, the junction kept 13 bases outside the gene matches. The CDR3 loop is CASTLTGTEKGYTF. Written as DNA, the CDR3 is TGTGCCAGCACCCTAACCGGGACAGAGAAGGGCTACACCTTC.